This T cell receptor (beta chain) was sequenced in a study of blood T cell repertoires in COVID-19. Germline loops: CDR1 LNHDA, CDR2 SQIVND (reference sequence). The CDR3 runs to 16 residues. The V gene lost 3 bases and the J gene lost 4 bases, with 16 bases spanning the gap. Assay: immunoSEQ multiplex PCR; the TCRdb copy retains only in-frame clones and omits some. The data contain 250,000 or so clones, around 83% of them seen just once; the ten biggest clones take up more than 1.5%. This clonotype was obtained from a young man who had recovered from COVID-19. Material: peripheral blood. The rearrangement links TRBV19 to TRBJ1-5; perhaps TRBD1 as D (5 bases). Here the CDR3 DNA reads TGTGCCAGTAGTATGGGGTACAGGTTGGGAAATCAGCCCCAGCATTTT. Its translation: CASSMGYRLGNQPQHF.